This entry lists 22 T cell receptor beta chains sequenced from one sample in a study of regulatory T cells in long-lasting Graves disease (dated by TCRdb to 2020 to 2022). Per the publication, the time point label means: newly diagnosed GD, antithyroid drugs for less than 3 months. RNA was extracted from PBMCs in TRIzol for both TCR sequencing and RNA sequencing. Library construction relied on multiplex PCR. TCRdb shows the sequencer as Illumina HiSeq 4000. CDR3 regions were amplified by Arm-PCR with iRepertoire HTBI primers to construct TCR beta libraries. The raw public reads went through TCRdb reprocessing: fastp at Q25, MiXCR clone calling, in-frame beta chains kept. Identical CDR3 proteins give one entry, which carries the most common genes and DNA. The table for this sample lists hundreds of thousands of distinct CDR3 sequences; about 12% of them were counted only once. More than 8% of the sample is in the top ten clones.

The data were also submitted as part of a second study, on T cells in Graves' hyperthyroidism and ophthalmopathy.

The specimen was peripheral blood mononuclear cells (PBMCs), collected at new diagnosis, from a patient treated with antithyroid drugs. The receptors derive from a woman in her twenties or thirties with Graves disease. Donor details come from another sample of the same person, matched by shared clones.

This clonotype was found many times. The chain couples TRBV7-2 to TRBJ1-6; D gene unclear. The CDR3 extends over 15 amino acids. Per the germline V gene, CDR1 is SGHTA and CDR2 is FQGNSA. V was trimmed by 0 bases and J by 12 bases, leaving 15 bases between them. The CDR3 here is CASSLAVPSLGPLHF. CDR3 in DNA: TGTGCCAGCAGCTTAGCAGTCCCCTCTTTGGGACCCCTCCACTTT.

This clonotype has a count of ten or more. J is TRBJ2-1 and V is TRBV10-3; maybe TRBD1 (6 bases). V gave up 6 bases and J gave up 4 bases, with 13 bases separating them. Germline V gene lookup returns CDR1 ENHRY and CDR2 SYGVKD. This CDR3 is built from 14 residues. CDR3: CAISPDSLYNEQFF. CDR3 bases: TGTGCCATCAGCCCGGACAGCCTTTACAATGAGCAGTTCTTC.

In its sample, this clonotype was seen many times. V gene TRBV27 combines with J gene TRBJ1-1, with unresolved D. The CDR3 is made up of 13 amino acids. CDR1 and CDR2 from the germline V gene are MNHEY and SMNVEV (reference sequence). V was cut by 3 bases and J by 3 bases, with 8 bases left in between. The CDR3, as DNA: TGTGCCAGCAGTTTTGCGCTGGACACTGAAGCTTTCTTT. Residues: CASSFALDTEAFF.

The rearrangement uses TRBV5-4 and TRBJ2-7; D remains ambiguous. This CDR3 comprises 12 residues. Germline V gene lookup returns CDR1 SGHNT and CDR2 YYREEE (reference sequence). Trimming removed 7 bases from V and 5 bases from J, with 13 bases in between. CDR3 nucleotides: TGTGCCAGCGAAAGACGCTTCCACGAGCAGTACTTC. This codes for CASERRFHEQYF.

This clonotype has at least ten counts. V usage is TRBV28 and J usage is TRBJ2-7; maybe TRBD1 (7 bases). Trimming pared 5 bases from V and 4 bases from J, leaving 12 bases between. Germline V gives CDR1 MDHEN, CDR2 SYDVKM. This CDR3 region has 13 residues. DNA of the CDR3: TGTGCCAGCAGTGGCGGGACAGAATACGAGCAGTACTTC. It yields the protein CASSGGTEYEQYF.

This clonotype has at least ten counts. CDR3 nucleotides: TGTGCCAGCAGTGAAGCGGGACAGGGTGCCGGGGAGCTGTTTTTT. This gives the protein CASSEAGQGAGELFF. V usage is TRBV6-2 or TRBV6-3 and J usage is TRBJ2-2; 9 bases agree with TRBD1. The CDR3 is 15 residues long. The germline gives CDR1 MNHEY, CDR2 SVGEGT. Trimming at V came to 5 bases and at J to 6 bases, leaving 7 bases not matched to a gene.

The chain is built from TRBV6-1 and TRBJ1-3, with TRBD1 identical over 10 bases. The CDR3 sequence is 14 residues long. Trimming took 6 bases from V and 7 from J; bases not matched to a gene: 6. Looked up from germline, CDR1 is MNHNS and CDR2 is SASEGT. This CDR3 is CASRTGQGINTIYF. DNA for the CDR3: TGTGCCAGCAGAACGGGACAGGGGATCAACACCATATATTTT.

V is TRBV19 and J is TRBJ1-5; TRBD1 matches at 7 bases. Germline V CDR1 and CDR2: LNHDA, SQIVND (reference sequence). The CDR3 loop spans 17 amino acids. Trimming took 5 bases from V and 1 from J; bases not matched to a gene: 11. CDR3 amino acids: CASSLGTARRSNQPQHF. The CDR3 DNA reads TGTGCCAGTAGTCTAGGGACAGCGAGAAGGAGCAATCAGCCCCAGCATTTT.

This clonotype was recorded at least ten times. The rearrangement links TRBV6-2 or TRBV6-3 to TRBJ1-1; D is unresolved. Germline V gene sequence: CDR1 MNHEY, CDR2 SVGEGT. CDR3 length: 13 residues. The ends were cut back, 4 bases at V and 3 bases at J, with 9 bases in the middle. CDR3 sequence (DNA): TGTGCCAGCAGTTCCCGACCGGACACTGAAGCTTTCTTT. Its protein is CASSSRPDTEAFF.

This clonotype was seen at least ten times. The genes are TRBV12-3 or TRBV12-4 and TRBJ2-3; no clear D. Trimming removed 2 bases at V and 4 bases at J, with 10 bases between. This CDR3 spans 14 amino acids. CDR3 in DNA: TGTGCCAGCAGTTTAAGGCAATACTCAGATACGCAGTATTTT. Amino acids: CASSLRQYSDTQYF.

This clonotype showed up many times. The chain combines TRBV5-1 with TRBJ2-4, with a possible D match to TRBD2 (6 bases). Germline lookup yields CDR1 SGHRS and CDR2 YFSETQ. V shed 1 base and J shed 7 bases, with 12 bases lying between them. This CDR3 spans 14 amino acids. The CDR3: CASSLRRDRNIQYF. In nucleotides, the CDR3 is TGCGCCAGCAGCTTGAGGCGGGATCGGAACATTCAGTACTTC.

This clonotype was found many times. The chain carries TRBV20-1 and TRBJ1-5; D is perhaps TRBD1 (6 bases). Deletions cut 3 bases from V and 2 bases from J, with 8 bases between. Germline V gives CDR1 DFQATT, CDR2 SNEGSKA (reference sequence). There are 13 residues in the CDR3. CDR3 loop: CSASKGGNQPQHF. Here the CDR3 DNA reads TGCAGTGCTAGCAAGGGGGGCAATCAGCCCCAGCATTTT.

Concerning this clonotype itself: A read error is likely, as this CDR3 ends without the conserved phenylalanine or tryptophan. The DNA is left out, because the CDR3 cannot be placed on it with certainty; the CDR3 is given as TCRdb lists it. The V and J genes are TRBV18 and TRBJ1-2. The CDR3 comprises 13 residues, both ends counted. The germline CDR1 and CDR2 sequences are KGHSH and LQKENI. This CDR3 reads CASSERSNYGFTV.

This clonotype came up many times. The genes are TRBV4-1 and TRBJ2-7; D ambiguous. The CDR3 consists of 15 residues. In germline, CDR1 is MGHRA, CDR2 YSYEKL. Trimming removed 0 bases at V and 4 bases at J, with 13 bases between. The CDR3, as DNA: TGCGCCAGCAGCCAAGAGGCTTATGCTGGGTACGAGCAGTACTTC. Its protein is CASSQEAYAGYEQYF.

This clonotype was counted at least ten times. The chain recombines TRBV12-3 or TRBV12-4 with TRBJ1-2; D perhaps matches TRBD1 (6 bases). V dropped 7 bases and J dropped 6 bases, with 18 bases sitting between them. The CDR3 length is 14 residues. The CDR3 coding sequence is TGTGCCAGCACCAAAGACAGGTGGGATCATGGCTACACCTTC. Residues: CASTKDRWDHGYTF.

This clonotype was counted only a few times. The chain carries TRBV20-1 and TRBJ1-3; maybe TRBD1 (5 bases). CDR1 is DFQATT and CDR2 is SNEGSKA in the germline V gene (reference sequence). The CDR3 loop spans 16 amino acids. Between the trimmed V and J ends, which lost 3 bases and 2 bases, there was a span of 17 bases. This CDR3 is CSARGEGLPPGNTIYF. The CDR3 DNA sequence: TGCAGTGCTAGGGGAGAGGGGCTCCCTCCTGGAAACACCATATATTTT.

This clonotype was recorded many times. J is TRBJ1-4 and V is TRBV28, with D uncertain. The CDR3 covers 12 residues. Germline lookup yields CDR1 MDHEN and CDR2 SYDVKM. The CDR3 sequence is CASGELGEKLFF. In DNA form, the CDR3 reads TGTGCTAGCGGGGAACTCGGGGAAAAACTGTTTTTT.

In this sample, this clonotype turned up many times. The chain links TRBV20-1 to TRBJ2-6; D is unclear. Germline V lookup: CDR1 DFQATT, CDR2 SNEGSKA (reference sequence). V lost 5 bases and J lost 4, with 3 bases in between. The CDR3 spans 11 residues. The CDR3 loop is CSARGANVLTF. Here the CDR3 DNA reads TGCAGTGCTCGAGGGGCCAACGTCCTGACTTTC.

This chain uses TRBV29-1 with TRBJ1-2, with a possible D match to TRBD1 (6 bases). V was clipped by 6 bases and J by 4 bases, with 21 bases between them. The CDR3 consists of 15 residues. CDR1 is SQVTM, CDR2 ANQGSEA, per germline. This CDR3 reads CSVTSRGMASYGYTF. The CDR3 DNA reads TGCAGCGTAACCTCCAGGGGCATGGCCAGCTATGGCTACACCTTC.

This clonotype has ten or more counts. This chain joins TRBV7-9 and TRBJ2-1; TRBD2 agrees at 13 bases. The trim removed 5 bases at V and 5 bases at J, leaving 3 bases unmatched. Per the germline V gene, CDR1 is SEHNR and CDR2 is FQNEAQ (reference sequence). The CDR3 is 15 residues long. CDR3 residues: CASSRGTSGNNEQFF. The CDR3 bases are TGTGCCAGCAGCCGCGGGACTAGCGGGAACAATGAGCAGTTCTTC. Drawing the rest from reference TRBV7-9 and TRBJ2-1, the complete variable domain is DTGVSQNPRHKITKRGQNVTFRCDPISEHNRLYWYRQTLGQGPEFLTYFQNEAQLEKSRLLSDRFSAERPKGSFSTLEIQRTEQGDSAMYLCASSRGTSGNNEQFFGPGTRLTVL.

This clonotype was detected many times. This sequence joins TRBV6-5 and TRBJ2-7; TRBD1 is a possible D gene (6 bases). V was pared by 2 bases and J by 3 bases, with 23 bases between. This CDR3 contains 18 residues. From germline, CDR1 is MNHEY and CDR2 SVGAGI. The CDR3 protein is CASSYPDKQGSPLYEQYF. CDR3 DNA: TGTGCCAGCAGTTACCCGGACAAACAGGGAAGCCCTCTCTACGAGCAGTACTTC.

The chain combines TRBV20-1 with TRBJ2-7; 9 bases align to TRBD2. This CDR3 is 13 amino acids long. With 1 base clipped from V and 5 bases from J, the junction kept 3 bases outside the gene matches. Germline V lookup: CDR1 DFQATT, CDR2 SNEGSKA (reference sequence). CDR3 amino acids: CSARVAGVNEQYF. CDR3 nucleotide sequence: TGCAGTGCTAGAGTAGCGGGAGTCAACGAGCAGTACTTC.